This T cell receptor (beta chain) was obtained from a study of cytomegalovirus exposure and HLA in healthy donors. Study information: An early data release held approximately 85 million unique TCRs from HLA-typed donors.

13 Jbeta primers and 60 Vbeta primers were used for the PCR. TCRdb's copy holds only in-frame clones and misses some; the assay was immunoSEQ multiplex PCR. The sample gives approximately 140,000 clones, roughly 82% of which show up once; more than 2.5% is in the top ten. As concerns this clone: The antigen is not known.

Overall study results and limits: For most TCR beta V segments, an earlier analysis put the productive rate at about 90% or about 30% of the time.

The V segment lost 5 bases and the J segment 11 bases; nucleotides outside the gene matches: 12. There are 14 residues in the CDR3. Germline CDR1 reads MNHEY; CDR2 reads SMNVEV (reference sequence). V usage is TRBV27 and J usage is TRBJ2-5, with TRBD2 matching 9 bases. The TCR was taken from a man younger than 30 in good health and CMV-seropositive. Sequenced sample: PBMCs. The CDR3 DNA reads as TGTGCCAGCAGTCCGTTAGCGGGAGTCGTGGAGCAGTACTTC. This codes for CASSPLAGVVEQYF.